These 8 T cell receptor beta chains came from one sample sequenced in a study of blood T cells in healthy people across ages (dated by TCRdb to between 2014 and 2016). Receptor libraries were prepared by 5' RACE. The sequencer was an Illumina HiSeq 2500. The second PCR ran for roughly 7 to 11 cycles and used a J-beta primer mix along with a sample-barcoded 5' primer. TCRdb redid the processing of the public reads, applying fastp at Q25 and MiXCR, and retained in-frame beta chains. A single entry per CDR3 protein holds the most common genes and DNA from its merged rows. Recorded for this sample are 870,000 or so distinct CDR3 sequences; 29% of them occurred a single time. The top ten constitute 17% of the sample. Sample: blood. These receptors were collected from a woman older than 75 in good health.

This clonotype was observed many times. The CDR3 loop reads CASSAGPGSTDTQYF. The CDR3 nucleotides are TGCGCCAGCAGCGCGGGACCGGGAAGCACAGATACGCAGTATTTT. This chain uses TRBV5-1 with TRBJ2-3; D is possibly TRBD2 (6 bases). This CDR3 comprises 15 residues. CDR1 SGHRS and CDR2 YFSETQ come from the germline V gene. The V end was cut by 4 bases, the J end by 0 bases, with 12 bases between. Full variable domain (remainder filled in from reference TRBV5-1 and TRBJ2-3): KAGVTQTPRYLIKTRGQQVTLSCSPISGHRSVSWYQQTPGQGLQFLFEYFSETQRNKGNFPGRFSGRQFSNSRSEMNVSTLELGDSALYLCASSAGPGSTDTQYFGPGTRLTVL.

The chain couples TRBV2 to TRBJ1-1, with D perhaps TRBD1 (6 bases). CDR1 is SNHLY and CDR2 is FYNNEI in the germline V gene. The CDR3 is 12 amino acids. V lost 10 bases, J lost 1 base, and 10 bases lay in between. Here the CDR3 DNA reads TGTGCCACTAAGACAGGGAACACTGAAGCTTTCTTT. Protein product: CATKTGNTEAFF.

This clonotype was detected ten times or more. This chain joins TRBV20-1 and TRBJ2-3, with D tentatively TRBD2 (7 bases). V was shortened by 7 bases and J by 6 bases, with 17 bases between the two germline ends. CDR1 and CDR2 from the germline V gene are DFQATT and SNEGSKA (reference sequence). The CDR3 is 13 residues long. Here the CDR3 DNA reads TGCAGTGTAGGACGGGGGGCGGCGGATACGCAGTATTTT. It encodes CSVGRGAADTQYF.

The rearrangement uses TRBV7-9 and TRBJ1-1; no reliable D call. Germline CDR1 and CDR2: SEHNR and FQNEAQ (reference sequence). V lost 0 bases to trimming and J lost 4 bases, with 15 bases between them. The CDR3 runs 16 residues. The CDR3 nucleotides are TGTGCCAGCAGCTTAGCCACCCTCTCCTGGGCCACTGAAGCTTTCTTT. Translation gives CASSLATLSWATEAFF.

The J gene is TRBJ1-2, the V gene TRBV20-1; 8 bases agree with TRBD1. Germline trimming cut 8 bases from V and 4 bases from J; bases unmatched to any gene: 9. CDR1 DFQATT and CDR2 SNEGSKA come from the germline V gene (reference sequence). This CDR3 comprises 13 residues. In nucleotides, the CDR3 is TGCAGTACGGTGACAGGGGTCGGCTATGGCTACACCTTC. Amino acids: CSTVTGVGYGYTF.

V and J are TRBV2 and TRBJ2-7; perhaps TRBD2 as D (7 bases). The germline V and J ends were trimmed by 6 bases and 6 bases, with 15 bases remaining between them. This CDR3 is built from 13 residues. Germline CDR1 is SNHLY and CDR2 is FYNNEI. This chain's CDR3 is CASRVYREGEQYF. The CDR3, as DNA: TGTGCCAGCAGGGTATACAGGGAGGGCGAGCAGTACTTC.

This clonotype occurred a few times. The V and J genes are TRBV30 and TRBJ2-7; D call uncertain. Germline-derived CDR1 and CDR2 are GTSNPN and SVGIG (reference sequence). The V and J ends lost 0 bases and 4 bases respectively, with 10 bases between them. This CDR3 spans 13 amino acids. DNA for the CDR3: TGTGCCTGGAGTGTACGTCCCTGGTACGAGCAGTACTTC. It is translated as CAWSVRPWYEQYF.

In the case of this clonotype: Since a much larger clone is just one base distant, this may be a read error. The V call is TRBV12-3 or TRBV12-4, the J call TRBJ2-5, with 9 bases aligning to TRBD2. The junction had 25 bases not matched to a gene; V was cut back by 0 bases and J by 11 bases. The CDR3 length is 20 residues. This CDR3 reads CASSLARVAGGPKLSNEQYF. The CDR3 nucleotides are TGTGCCAGCAGTTTAGCGCGGGTGGCGGGGGGGCCAAAGCTTAGCAATGAGCAGTACTTC.